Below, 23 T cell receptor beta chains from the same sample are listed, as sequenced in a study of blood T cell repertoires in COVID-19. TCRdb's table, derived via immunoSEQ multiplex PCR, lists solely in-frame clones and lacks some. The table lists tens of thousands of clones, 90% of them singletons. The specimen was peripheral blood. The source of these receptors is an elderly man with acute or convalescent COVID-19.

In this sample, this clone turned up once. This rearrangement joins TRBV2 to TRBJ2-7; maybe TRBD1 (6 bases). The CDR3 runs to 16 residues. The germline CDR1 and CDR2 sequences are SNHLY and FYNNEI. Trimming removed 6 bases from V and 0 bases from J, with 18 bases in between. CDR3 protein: CASRATGTPYSYEQYF. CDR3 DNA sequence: TGTGCCAGCAGGGCTACCGGGACACCCTACTCCTACGAGCAGTACTTC.

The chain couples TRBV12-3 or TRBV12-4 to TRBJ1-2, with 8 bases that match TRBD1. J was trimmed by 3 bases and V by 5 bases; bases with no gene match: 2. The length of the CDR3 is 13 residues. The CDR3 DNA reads TGTGCCAGCAGTCCGACAGGGGACTATGGCTACACCTTC. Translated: CASSPTGDYGYTF.

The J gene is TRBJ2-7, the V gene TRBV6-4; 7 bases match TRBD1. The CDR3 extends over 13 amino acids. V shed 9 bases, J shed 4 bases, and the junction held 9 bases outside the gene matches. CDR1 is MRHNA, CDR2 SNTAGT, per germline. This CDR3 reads CARIRTGEYEQYF. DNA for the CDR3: TGTGCCAGGATTAGGACAGGCGAGTACGAGCAGTACTTC.

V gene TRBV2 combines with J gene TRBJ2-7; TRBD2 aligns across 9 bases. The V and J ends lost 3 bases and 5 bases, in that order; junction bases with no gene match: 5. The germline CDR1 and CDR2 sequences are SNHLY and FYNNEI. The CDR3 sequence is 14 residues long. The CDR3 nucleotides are TGTGCCAGCAGTGATAGCGGGGGTCGGGACGAGCAGTACTTC. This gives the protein CASSDSGGRDEQYF.

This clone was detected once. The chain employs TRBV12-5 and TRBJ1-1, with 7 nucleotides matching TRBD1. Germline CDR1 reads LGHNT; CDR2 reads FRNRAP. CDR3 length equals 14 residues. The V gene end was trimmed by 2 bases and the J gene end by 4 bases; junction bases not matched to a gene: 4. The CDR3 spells CASGLTQGSTEAFF. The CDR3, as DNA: TGTGCTAGTGGTTTGACACAGGGGAGCACTGAAGCTTTCTTT.

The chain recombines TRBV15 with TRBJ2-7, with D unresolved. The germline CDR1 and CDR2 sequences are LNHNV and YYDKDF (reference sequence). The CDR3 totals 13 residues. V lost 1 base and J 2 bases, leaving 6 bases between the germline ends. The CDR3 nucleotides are TGTGCCACCAGCAGAGTAGAGACCTACGAGCAGTACTTC. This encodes CATSRVETYEQYF.

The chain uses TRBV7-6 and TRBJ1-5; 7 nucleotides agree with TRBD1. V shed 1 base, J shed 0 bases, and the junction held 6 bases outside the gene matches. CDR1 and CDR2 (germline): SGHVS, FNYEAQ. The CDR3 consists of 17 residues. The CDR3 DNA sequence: TGTGCCAGCAGCTTAGTAGCAGGGGGAGATAGCAATCAGCCCCAGCATTTT. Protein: CASSLVAGGDSNQPQHF.

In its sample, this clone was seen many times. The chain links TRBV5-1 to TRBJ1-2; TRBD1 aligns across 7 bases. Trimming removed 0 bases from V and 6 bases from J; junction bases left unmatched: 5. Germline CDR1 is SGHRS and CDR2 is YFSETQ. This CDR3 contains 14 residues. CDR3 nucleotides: TGCGCCAGCAGCTTGGGGGACAGTCGGGATGGCTACACCTTC. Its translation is CASSLGDSRDGYTF. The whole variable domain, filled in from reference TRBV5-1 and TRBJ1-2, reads KAGVTQTPRYLIKTRGQQVTLSCSPISGHRSVSWYQQTPGQGLQFLFEYFSETQRNKGNFPGRFSGRQFSNSRSEMNVSTLELGDSALYLCASSLGDSRDGYTFGSGTRLTVV.

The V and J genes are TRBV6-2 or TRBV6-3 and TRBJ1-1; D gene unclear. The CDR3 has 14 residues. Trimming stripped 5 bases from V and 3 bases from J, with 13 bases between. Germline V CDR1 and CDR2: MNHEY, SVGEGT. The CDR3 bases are TGTGCCAGCAGTGTACACCGAGGTGACACTGAAGCTTTCTTT. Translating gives CASSVHRGDTEAFF.

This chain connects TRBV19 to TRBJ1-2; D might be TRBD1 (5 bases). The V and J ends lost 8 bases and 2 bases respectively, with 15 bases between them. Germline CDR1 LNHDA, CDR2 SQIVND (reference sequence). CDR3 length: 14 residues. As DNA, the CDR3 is TGTGCCAGTCTACCCTTGACAGAAAACTATGGCTACACCTTC. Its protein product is CASLPLTENYGYTF.

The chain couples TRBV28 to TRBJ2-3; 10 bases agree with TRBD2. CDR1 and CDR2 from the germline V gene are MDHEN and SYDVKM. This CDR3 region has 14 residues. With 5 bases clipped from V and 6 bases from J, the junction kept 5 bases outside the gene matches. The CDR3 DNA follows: TGTGCCAGCAGTAGCGGGGGGGCCTCGGATACGCAGTATTTT. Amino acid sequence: CASSSGGASDTQYF.

This CDR3 reads CASSLVAQGGGSSYEQYF. Here the CDR3 DNA reads TGTGCCAGCAGCTTAGTAGCACAAGGGGGGGGTAGCAGCTACGAGCAGTACTTC. The J gene is TRBJ2-7, the V gene TRBV7-6, with D maybe TRBD2 (7 bases). CDR1 SGHVS and CDR2 FNYEAQ come from the germline V gene. This CDR3 is built from 18 residues. V lost 1 base to trimming and J lost 3 bases, with 22 bases between them. The full variable domain, with the rest looked up from reference TRBV7-6 and TRBJ2-7, is GAGVSQSPRYKVTKRGQDVALRCDPISGHVSLYWYRQALGQGPEFLTYFNYEAQQDKSGLPNDRFSAERPEGSISTLTIQRTEQRDSAMYRCASSLVAQGGGSSYEQYFGPGTRLTVT.

The CDR3, as DNA: TGTGCCACCAGTGACCCGGGGCGGGGGGGCCCTGATACGCAGTATTTT. The encoded protein is CATSDPGRGGPDTQYF. The genes are TRBV24-1 and TRBJ2-3; 9 bases line up with TRBD2. The CDR3 runs to 16 residues. The trim removed 4 bases at V and 6 bases at J, leaving 10 bases unmatched. Germline CDR1 and CDR2: KGHDR and SFDVKD.

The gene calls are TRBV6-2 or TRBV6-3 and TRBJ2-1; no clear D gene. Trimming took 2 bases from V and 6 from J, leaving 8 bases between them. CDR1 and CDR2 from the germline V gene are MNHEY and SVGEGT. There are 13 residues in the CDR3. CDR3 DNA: TGTGCCAGCAGTTACGGGCCCTCCAATGAGCAGTTCTTC. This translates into CASSYGPSNEQFF.

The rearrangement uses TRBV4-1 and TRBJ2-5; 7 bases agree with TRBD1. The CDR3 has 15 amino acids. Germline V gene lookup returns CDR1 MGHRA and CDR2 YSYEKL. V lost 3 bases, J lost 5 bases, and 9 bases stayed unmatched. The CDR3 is CASSQLGTAGETQYF. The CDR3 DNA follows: TGCGCCAGCAGCCAGCTCGGGACAGCCGGGGAGACCCAGTACTTC.

For the CDR3, the DNA is TGTGCCAGCAGTCTGGACGGGGTCGGGCCCCAGCATTTT. The encoded protein is CASSLDGVGPQHF. This sequence joins TRBV28 and TRBJ1-5; D gene unclear. The V end lost 5 bases, the J end lost 9 bases, and 14 bases lay between the germline ends. From germline, CDR1 is MDHEN and CDR2 SYDVKM. This CDR3 has 13 amino acids.

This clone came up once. The CDR3 here is CASSRGGFGEQYF. CDR3 in DNA: TGTGCCAGCAGTAGGGGGGGGTTCGGCGAGCAGTACTTC. The chain links TRBV28 to TRBJ2-7; the D gene is possibly TRBD2 (7 bases). V lost 5 bases, J lost 6 bases, and 14 bases lay in between. CDR1 MDHEN and CDR2 SYDVKM come from the germline V gene. This CDR3 is built from 13 residues.

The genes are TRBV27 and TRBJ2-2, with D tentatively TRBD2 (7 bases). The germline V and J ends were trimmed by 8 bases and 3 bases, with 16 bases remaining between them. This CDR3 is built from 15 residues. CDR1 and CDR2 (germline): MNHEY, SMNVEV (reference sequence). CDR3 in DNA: TGTGCCAGCCGGTGGGGGGGCGTAGACACCGGGGAGCTGTTTTTT. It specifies CASRWGGVDTGELFF.

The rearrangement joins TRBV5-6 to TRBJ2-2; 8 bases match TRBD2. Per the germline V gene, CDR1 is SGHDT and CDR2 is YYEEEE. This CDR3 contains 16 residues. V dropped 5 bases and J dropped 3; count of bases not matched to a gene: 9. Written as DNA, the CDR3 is TGTGCCAGCAGTTCCCGGTTTAGCGGGGACACCGGGGAGCTGTTTTTT. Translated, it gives CASSSRFSGDTGELFF.

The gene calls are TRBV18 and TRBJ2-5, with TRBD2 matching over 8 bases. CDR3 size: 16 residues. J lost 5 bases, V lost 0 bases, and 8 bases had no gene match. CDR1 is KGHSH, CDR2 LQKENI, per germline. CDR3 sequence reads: CASSPPNGGASETQYF. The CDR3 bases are TGTGCCAGCTCACCACCGAACGGGGGGGCCTCCGAGACCCAGTACTTC.

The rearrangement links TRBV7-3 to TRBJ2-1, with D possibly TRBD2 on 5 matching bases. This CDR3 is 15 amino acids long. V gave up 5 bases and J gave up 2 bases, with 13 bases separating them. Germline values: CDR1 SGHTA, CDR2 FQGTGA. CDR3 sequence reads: CASSAIALAYNEQFF. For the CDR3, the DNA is TGTGCCAGCAGCGCTATAGCGCTAGCCTACAATGAGCAGTTCTTC.

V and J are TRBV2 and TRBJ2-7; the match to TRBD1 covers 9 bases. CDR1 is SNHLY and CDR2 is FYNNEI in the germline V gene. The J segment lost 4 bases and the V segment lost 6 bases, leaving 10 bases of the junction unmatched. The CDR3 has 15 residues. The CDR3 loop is CASSTLTGGSYEQYF. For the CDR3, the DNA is TGTGCCAGCAGCACACTCACAGGGGGCTCGTACGAGCAGTACTTC.

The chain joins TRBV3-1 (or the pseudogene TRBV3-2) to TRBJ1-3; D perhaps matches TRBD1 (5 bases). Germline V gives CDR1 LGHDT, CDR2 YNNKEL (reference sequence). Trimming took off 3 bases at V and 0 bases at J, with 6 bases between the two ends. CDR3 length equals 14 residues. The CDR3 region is CASSHGHSGNTIYF. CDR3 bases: TGTGCCAGCAGCCACGGACACTCTGGAAACACCATATATTTT.